This entry lists 6 T cell receptor beta chains sequenced from one sample in a study of blood T cell repertoires in COVID-19. Some clones are missing from TCRdb's copy, which holds only in-frame ones; the method was immunoSEQ multiplex PCR. Of fewer than 700,000 clones in the sample, roughly nine tenths were seen once. The sample consisted of peripheral blood. The receptors were sampled from a woman in her 50s with COVID-19, enrolled during active disease.

V gene TRBV13 combines with J gene TRBJ1-2; D not resolved. CDR3 length: 12 amino acids. With 1 base removed from V and 4 bases from J, the gap between germline ends came to 4 bases. Germline CDR1 PRHDT, CDR2 FYEKMQ (reference sequence). Written as DNA, the CDR3 is TGTGCCAGCAGCTTAGTGGCCTATGGCTACACCTTC. As protein: CASSLVAYGYTF.

The chain joins TRBV5-4 to TRBJ1-1; 7 nucleotides match TRBD1. With V trimmed by 4 bases and J by 4 bases, 7 bases remained unmatched. The CDR3 consists of 14 residues. The germline CDR1 and CDR2 sequences are SGHNT and YYREEE (reference sequence). The CDR3 loop reads CASSQGGGGTEAFF. In DNA, the CDR3 is TGTGCCAGCAGCCAAGGAGGGGGCGGCACTGAAGCTTTCTTT.

The chain couples TRBV6-5 to TRBJ1-1, with no clear D. The CDR3 has 13 residues. CDR1 is MNHEY, CDR2 SVGAGI, per germline. Trimming stripped 7 bases from V and 4 bases from J, with 13 bases between. The CDR3 spells CASTPGMSTEAFF. The DNA of the CDR3 is TGTGCCAGCACCCCGGGGATGAGCACTGAAGCTTTCTTT.

The table lists this clone with a count of one. V usage is TRBV7-8 and J usage is TRBJ1-2; unclear D gene. The CDR3 consists of 13 residues. V was pared by 5 bases and J by 4 bases, with 11 bases between. The germline CDR1 and CDR2 sequences are SGHVS and FQNEAQ. In nucleotides, the CDR3 is TGTGCCAGCAGCCGGGCTCAAAGCTATGGCTACACCTTC. It specifies CASSRAQSYGYTF.

The chain has TRBV11-2 and TRBJ2-3; 7 nucleotides agree with TRBD1. V shed 5 bases and J 8 bases; nucleotides not matched to a gene: 4. The CDR3 is 12 residues long. Germline CDR1 SGHAT, CDR2 FQNNGV. The CDR3 sequence: CASSPPGGTQYF. The CDR3, as DNA: TGTGCCAGCAGCCCGCCAGGGGGTACGCAGTATTTT. Using reference TRBV11-2 and TRBJ2-3 for the parts outside the CDR3, the full variable domain is EAGVAQSPRYKIIEKRQSVAFWCNPISGHATLYWYQQILGQGPKLLIQFQNNGVVDDSQLPKDRFSAERLKGVDSTLKIQPAKLEDSAVYLCASSPPGGTQYFGPGTRLTVL.

Concerning this clone itself: A junction end diverges from the germline sequence, so it may reflect a read error. The V call is TRBV19, the J call TRBJ2-7; D gene uncertain. Germline CDR1 LNHDA, CDR2 SQIVND (reference sequence). CDR3 length: 14 residues. This CDR3 reads CASSLSEASHEQYF. As DNA, the CDR3 is TGTGCCAGTAGTTTGTCAGAGGCCTCCCACGAGCAGTACTTC.